This is a list of T cell receptor beta chains from one sample in a study of shared clonotypes between healthy human individuals. Produced via immunoSEQ multiplex PCR; TCRdb's table is partial and in-frame only. This sample carries hundreds of thousands of clones, 72% of them seen once, and the ten largest clones take roughly 1.8%. Sequencing was done on a sample of memory CD4+ T cells sorted from blood. These receptors were collected from a woman aged 30 to 39 in good health. CDR3s include the opening cysteine and the closing phenylalanine or tryptophan. A D gene is named only where the DNA matches it firmly. Clone size is not always given. Where it is, it says once, few, many or a class for expanded clones.

V	size	D	J	DNA	CDR3
TRBV20-1	NA	TRBD1	TRBJ2-7	TGCGGCACGGACAGGACCTACGAGCAGTACTTC	CGTDRTYEQYF
TRBV5-1	NA	TRBD1	TRBJ2-5	TGCGCCAGCAGCTTGACAGGGGGAGAGACCCAGTACTTC	CASSLTGGETQYF
TRBV29-1	NA	TRBD2	TRBJ2-7	TGCAGCGTTGGGTTAGTGGCCGGGGGGGAGCAGTACTTC	CSVGLVAGGEQYF
TRBV11-2	NA	TRBD2	TRBJ2-1	TGTGCCAGCAGCTTAAAGGTGACTAGCGGGGGGGGTAGGAATGAGCAGTTCTTC	CASSLKVTSGGGRNEQFF
TRBV2	NA	NA	TRBJ2-1	TGTGCCGGGAAACAGGTAGTTTCAGTCGATGAGCAGTTCTTC	CAGKQVVSVDEQFF
TRBV6-1	few	TRBD1	TRBJ1-5	TGTGCCAGCAGTGTTGAAGGGACAGGGAATCAGCCCCAGCATTTT	CASSVEGTGNQPQHF
TRBV6-5	NA	NA	TRBJ2-7	TGTGCCAGCAGTACGGAAAACTCCTACGAGCAGTACTTC	CASSTENSYEQYF
TRBV5-1	many	TRBD2	TRBJ2-3	TGCGCCAGCAGCTTGGGAAGTCTAGCGGGAGGAGTCACAGATACGCAGTATTTT	CASSLGSLAGGVTDTQYF
TRBV7-3	NA	TRBD2	TRBJ2-7	TGTGCCAGCAGTACGACAGAGGGAGGGCTCTACGAGCAGTACTTC	CASSTTEGGLYEQYF
TRBV4-1	NA	NA	TRBJ2-7	TGCGCCAGCAGCCAAGTCACGACGGGGCCCAGGGGCGCTTCCCACGAGCAGTACTTC	CASSQVTTGPRGASHEQYF
TRBV5-1	NA	TRBD2	TRBJ2-1	TGCGCCAGCAGCATTGGGCGACTAGCGGGAGTGGGTGAGCAGTTCTTC	CASSIGRLAGVGEQFF
TRBV5-1	NA	NA	TRBJ2-5	TGCGCCAGCAGCGTGATCCAAGAGACCCAGTACTTC	CASSVIQETQYF
TRBV9	NA	NA	TRBJ2-5	TGTGCCAGCAGCGTAGGCCGGGTCGCAGAAGGGACCCAGTACTTC	CASSVGRVAEGTQYF
TRBV4-1	once	NA	TRBJ1-1	TGCGCCAGCAGCCAAGAGCCCCGAATAGATTCCCCTGGAGCTTTCTTT	CASSQEPRIDSPGAFF
TRBV28	NA	TRBD2	TRBJ2-7	TGTGCCAGCACCAATAGCGGGAGAAATGCCTACGAGCAGTACTTC	CASTNSGRNAYEQYF
TRBV5-4	NA	NA	TRBJ2-1	TGTGCCAGCAGCTTGGCGGGTGGAGCCTACAATGAGCAGTTCTTC	CASSLAGGAYNEQFF
TRBV2	NA	NA	TRBJ2-1	TGTGCCAGCAGGGACACCGGGACCTCGGAGAATGAGCAGTTCTTC	CASRDTGTSENEQFF
TRBV18	NA	NA	TRBJ2-1	TGTGCCAGCTCACCAAGCGGGCGTTACTCCTACAATGAGCAGTTCTTC	CASSPSGRYSYNEQFF
TRBV29-1	NA	TRBD1	TRBJ1-6	TGCAGCGTTGACGGCACGGGGACAGGGTTAGGTTCACCCCTCCACTTT	CSVDGTGTGLGSPLHF
TRBV11-2	NA	NA	TRBJ2-5	TGTGCCAGCAGCTTTAATCAGGGGTCGGAGGAGACCCAGTACTTC	CASSFNQGSEETQYF
TRBV7-8	once	TRBD1	TRBJ1-4	TGTGCCAGCAGCTTAAGCGTCGGACAGGGGGCTGTGGGTGAAAAACTGTTTTTT	CASSLSVGQGAVGEKLFF
TRBV18	NA	NA	TRBJ1-1	TGTGCCAGCTCACCAATTGTCCGGAACACTGAAGCTTTCTTT	CASSPIVRNTEAFF
TRBV13	NA	NA	TRBJ2-7	TGTGCCAGCAGCTTAGGATGGGATTACTCCTACGAGCAGTACTTC	CASSLGWDYSYEQYF